This T cell receptor (beta chain) is drawn from a study of siplizumab effects on memory and regulatory T cells. Trimming took off 3 bases at V and 0 bases at J, with 5 bases between the two ends. This CDR3 region has 13 residues. Germline V gene data show CDR1 as MNHEY and CDR2 as SMNVEV (reference sequence). A word on this clone: Its antigen remains unknown.

Repertoires were generated with immunoSEQ multiplex PCR, while TCRdb's copy carries only in-frame clones and drops some. This table has approximately 84,000 clones, approximately 95% appearing once. Study-wide findings and caveats: Just a small share of alloreactive clones was traced back to unstimulated subsets. The study found naive T cells seemingly more diverse than memory cells and seemingly major alloresponse contributors. Siplizumab gave mappable alloreactive CD4+ clones an average Treg-derived fraction of approximately 64%, against 26.9% in controls. Roughly 75-97% of proliferating CD4+ or CD8+ clones lacked a naive or memory phenotype that could be assigned.

The sequence came from a human donor in good health. Sequenced sample: CD8+ T cells sorted from blood. The chain carries TRBV27 and TRBJ1-1, with no clear D. CDR3 nucleotides: TGTGCCAGCAGTTTGGTAGTGAACACTGAAGCTTTCTTT. Translated, it gives CASSLVVNTEAFF.